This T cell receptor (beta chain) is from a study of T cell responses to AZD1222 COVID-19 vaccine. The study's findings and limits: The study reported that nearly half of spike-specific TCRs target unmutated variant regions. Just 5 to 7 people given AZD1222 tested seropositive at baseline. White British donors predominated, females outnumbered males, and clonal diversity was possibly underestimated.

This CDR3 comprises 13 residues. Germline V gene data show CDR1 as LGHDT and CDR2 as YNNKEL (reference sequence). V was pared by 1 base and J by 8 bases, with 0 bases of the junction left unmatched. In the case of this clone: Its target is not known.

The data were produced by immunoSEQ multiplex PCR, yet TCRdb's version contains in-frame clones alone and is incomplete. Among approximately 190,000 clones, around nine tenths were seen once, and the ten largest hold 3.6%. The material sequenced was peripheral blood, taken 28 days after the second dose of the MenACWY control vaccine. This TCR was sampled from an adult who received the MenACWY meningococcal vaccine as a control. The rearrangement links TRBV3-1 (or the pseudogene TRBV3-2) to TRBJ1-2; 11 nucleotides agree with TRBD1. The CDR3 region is CASSQGTGGGYTF. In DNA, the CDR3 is TGTGCCAGCAGCCAAGGGACAGGGGGCGGCTACACCTTC.